Below are 12 T cell receptor beta chains sequenced from a single sample in a study of human T cells and chemical hapten exposure. Single cDNA molecules in the library carried unique molecular identifiers attached during preparation. MiXCR, run by TCRdb on the reads, gives a single entry per CDR3 protein. The sample carries 95,000 to 150,000 distinct CDR3 sequences, roughly 8.5% recorded once. Total RNA was isolated from unfractionated whole blood. The sample taken for sequencing was whole blood. The receptors here all came from a human donor in good health. Some clones in this sample may be carry-over from other donors' samples.

The chain recombines TRBV6-1 with TRBJ1-4; D not certain. This CDR3 contains 13 residues. The germline V and J ends were trimmed by 2 bases and 4 bases, with 5 bases remaining between them. Germline loops: CDR1 MNHNS, CDR2 SASEGT. The CDR3 protein is CASSEQLNEKLFF. The CDR3, as DNA: TGTGCCAGCAGTGAACAGCTTAATGAAAAACTGTTTTTT.

This clonotype came up many times. The chain joins TRBV7-8 to TRBJ1-1; D unclear. This CDR3 is built from 14 residues. Germline CDR1 reads SGHVS; CDR2 reads FQNEAQ. Between the trimmed V and J ends, which lost 5 bases and 3 bases, there was a span of 13 bases. The CDR3 sequence: CASSHRGMDTEAFF. In DNA, the CDR3 is TGTGCCAGCAGCCACCGCGGGATGGACACTGAAGCTTTCTTT.

This clonotype turned up a few times. V gene TRBV12-5 combines with J gene TRBJ1-1; a possible D gene is TRBD1 (6 bases). The germline V gene has CDR1 LGHNT and CDR2 FRNRAP. There are 19 residues in the CDR3. Trimming took off 0 bases at V and 0 bases at J, with 20 bases between the two ends. The CDR3 DNA reads as TGTGCTAGTGGTTTGGTAGAGGTCCTAGGACAGTCAATGAACACTGAAGCTTTCTTT. It yields the protein CASGLVEVLGQSMNTEAFF.

This chain joins TRBV5-1 and TRBJ2-3; TRBD2 matches at 8 bases. With 4 bases clipped from V and 1 base from J, the junction kept 11 bases outside the gene matches. This CDR3 is built from 17 residues. CDR1 and CDR2 (germline): SGHRS, YFSETQ. The CDR3 protein is CASSRGPQAGGTDTQYF. The CDR3 nucleotides are TGCGCCAGCAGCCGCGGACCCCAAGCGGGGGGCACAGATACGCAGTATTTT. The variable domain in full, completed from reference TRBV5-1 and TRBJ2-3, reads KAGVTQTPRYLIKTRGQQVTLSCSPISGHRSVSWYQQTPGQGLQFLFEYFSETQRNKGNFPGRFSGRQFSNSRSEMNVSTLELGDSALYLCASSRGPQAGGTDTQYFGPGTRLTVL.

This clonotype was detected ten times or more. The CDR3 is CASSLTPDRGNQPQHF. CDR3 sequence (DNA): TGTGCCAGCAGTTTAACCCCCGACAGGGGCAATCAGCCCCAGCATTTT. The chain carries TRBV27 and TRBJ1-5, with 7 bases matching TRBD1. This CDR3 region has 16 residues. V was pared by 2 bases and J by 2 bases, with 6 bases of the junction left unmatched. The germline gives CDR1 MNHEY, CDR2 SMNVEV (reference sequence).

This clonotype was counted ten times or more. This chain links TRBV27 with TRBJ2-3; TRBD2 matches 10 bases. The CDR3 has 15 residues. CDR1 is MNHEY and CDR2 is SMNVEV in the germline V gene (reference sequence). V dropped 3 bases and J dropped 2; count of bases not matched to a gene: 2. The CDR3 loop reads CASSLGTSVTDTQYF. CDR3 coding DNA: TGTGCCAGCAGTTTGGGGACTAGCGTCACAGATACGCAGTATTTT.

In its sample, this clonotype was seen many times. This rearrangement joins TRBV14 to TRBJ1-3; 7 nucleotides agree with TRBD1. The CDR3 sequence is 17 residues long. CDR1 SGHDN and CDR2 FVKESK come from the germline V gene. After removal of 1 base from V and 0 bases from J, the junction contained 6 bases not matched to a gene. CDR3: CASSQVGQPSSGNTIYF. CDR3 DNA: TGTGCCAGCAGCCAAGTGGGACAGCCGAGCTCTGGAAACACCATATATTTT.

This clonotype was observed a few times. V and J are TRBV29-1 and TRBJ2-1, with 9 bases lining up with TRBD1. CDR1 and CDR2 (germline): SQVTM, ANQGSEA. The CDR3 has 13 residues. The junction had 2 bases not matched to a gene; V was cut back by 2 bases and J by 6 bases. Here the CDR3 DNA reads TGCAGCGTTGAAACGGACAGGGGCAATGAGCAGTTCTTC. Translating gives CSVETDRGNEQFF.

This clonotype showed up just a few times. The chain joins TRBV25-1 to TRBJ2-4; TRBD1 matches 7 bases. Per the germline V gene, CDR1 is MGHDK and CDR2 is SYGVNS. This CDR3 contains 14 residues. J lost 5 bases, V lost 6 bases, and 7 bases had no gene match. The CDR3 spells CASRAEGAQNIQYF. CDR3 in DNA: TGTGCCAGCAGAGCCGAGGGGGCCCAAAACATTCAGTACTTC.

This clonotype came up many times. The chain links TRBV2 to TRBJ1-5, with a tentative D call TRBD1 (5 bases). The V gene lost 6 bases and the J gene lost 2 bases, with 14 bases spanning the gap. CDR1 and CDR2 from the germline V gene are SNHLY and FYNNEI. This CDR3 is 15 amino acids long. The CDR3 sequence is CASRSRVGGNQPQHF. The CDR3 DNA reads TGTGCCAGCAGATCCAGGGTGGGGGGCAATCAGCCCCAGCATTTT.

The CDR3 sequence is CASSRLVEGQETQYF. CDR3 nucleotides: TGTGCCAGCAGCCGCCTCGTCGAGGGGCAAGAGACCCAGTACTTC. This sequence joins TRBV4-2 and TRBJ2-5; either TRBD1 or TRBD2 may fit D (5 bases each). This CDR3 is built from 15 residues. The germline CDR1 and CDR2 sequences are LGHNA and YNFKEQ. Trimming stripped 4 bases from V and 2 bases from J, with 14 bases between.

The chain couples TRBV25-1 to TRBJ2-2; weak D call: TRBD1 (5 bases). Per the germline V gene, CDR1 is MGHDK and CDR2 is SYGVNS. Trimming removed 1 base from V and 7 bases from J, with 10 bases in between. The CDR3 sequence is 14 residues long. The CDR3, as DNA: TGTGCCAGCAGTGAATTGGGAACAGGCGGGGAGCTGTTTTTT. This encodes CASSELGTGGELFF.